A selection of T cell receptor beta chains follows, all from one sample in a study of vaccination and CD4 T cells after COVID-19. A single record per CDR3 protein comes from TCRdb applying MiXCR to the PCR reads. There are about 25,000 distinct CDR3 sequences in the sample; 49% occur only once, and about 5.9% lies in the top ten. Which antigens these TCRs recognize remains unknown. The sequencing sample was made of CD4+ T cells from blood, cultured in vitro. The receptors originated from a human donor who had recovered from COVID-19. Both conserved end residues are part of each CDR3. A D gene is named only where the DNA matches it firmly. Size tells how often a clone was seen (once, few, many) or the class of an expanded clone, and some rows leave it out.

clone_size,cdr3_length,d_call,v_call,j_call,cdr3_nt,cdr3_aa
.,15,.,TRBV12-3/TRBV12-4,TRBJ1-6,TGTGCCAGCAGTTTTGAAGGTTTGAGCGATTCACCCCTCCACTTT,CASSFEGLSDSPLHF
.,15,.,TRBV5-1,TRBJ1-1,TGCGCCAGCAGCTTGGACGCGGGGGCGGACACTGAAGCTTTCTTT,CASSLDAGADTEAFF
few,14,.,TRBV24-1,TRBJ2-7,TGTGCCACCAGTGATCCCAGGAGCTCCTACGAGCAGTACTTC,CATSDPRSSYEQYF
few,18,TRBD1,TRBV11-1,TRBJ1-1,TGTGCCAGCAGCTTACCTAGGACAGGGGGCATCGTGAACACTGAAGCTTTCTTT,CASSLPRTGGIVNTEAFF
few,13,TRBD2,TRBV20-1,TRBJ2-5,TGCAGTGCTCCGACTAGCGGTCAAGAGACCCAGTACTTC,CSAPTSGQETQYF
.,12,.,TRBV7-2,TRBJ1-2,TGTGCCAGCAGCACAAGTCCCTATGGCTACACCTTC,CASSTSPYGYTF
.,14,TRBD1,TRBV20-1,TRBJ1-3,TGCAGTGCCACGGACAGGCGTACTGGAAACACCATATATTTT,CSATDRRTGNTIYF
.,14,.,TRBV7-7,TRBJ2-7,TGTGCCAGCAGCTTAGCTGAGGGAAACTACGAGCAGTACTTC,CASSLAEGNYEQYF
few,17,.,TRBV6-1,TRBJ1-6,TGTGCCAGCAGTCGCACGAGGGAGAGCTCCTATAATTCACCCCTCCACTTT,CASSRTRESSYNSPLHF
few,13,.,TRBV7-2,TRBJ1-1,TGTGCCAGCAGCTTACATGTGAACACTGAAGCTTTCTTT,CASSLHVNTEAFF
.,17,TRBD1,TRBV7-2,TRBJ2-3,TGTGCCAGCAGCTTAAGGGGACAGGGAGTGTTCACAGATACGCAGTATTTT,CASSLRGQGVFTDTQYF